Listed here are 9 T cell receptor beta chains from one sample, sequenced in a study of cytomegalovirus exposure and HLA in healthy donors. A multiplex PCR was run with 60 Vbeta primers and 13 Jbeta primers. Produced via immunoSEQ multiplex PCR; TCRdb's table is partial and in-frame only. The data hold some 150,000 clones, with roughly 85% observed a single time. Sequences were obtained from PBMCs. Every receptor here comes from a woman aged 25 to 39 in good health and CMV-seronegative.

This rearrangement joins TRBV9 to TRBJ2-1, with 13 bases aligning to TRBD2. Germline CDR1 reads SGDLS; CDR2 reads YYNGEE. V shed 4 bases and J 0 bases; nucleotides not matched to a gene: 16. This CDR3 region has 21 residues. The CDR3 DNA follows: TGTGCCAGCAGCCCGCCATTTGAGACTAGCGGGGGGCCGAGCTCCTACAATGAGCAGTTCTTC. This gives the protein CASSPPFETSGGPSSYNEQFF.

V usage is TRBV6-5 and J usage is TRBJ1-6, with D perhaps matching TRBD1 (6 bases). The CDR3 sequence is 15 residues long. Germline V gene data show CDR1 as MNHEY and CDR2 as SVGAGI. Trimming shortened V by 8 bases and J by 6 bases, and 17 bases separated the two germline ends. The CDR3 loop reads CASSIGGGINSPLHF. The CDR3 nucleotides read TGTGCCAGCTCCATAGGGGGAGGGATTAATTCACCCCTCCACTTT.

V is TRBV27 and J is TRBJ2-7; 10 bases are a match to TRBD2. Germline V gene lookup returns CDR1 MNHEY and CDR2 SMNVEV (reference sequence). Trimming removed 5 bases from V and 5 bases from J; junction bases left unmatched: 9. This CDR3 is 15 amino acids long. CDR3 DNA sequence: TGTGCCAGCAGTCATTTAGCGGGGGGCATCAACGAGCAGTACTTC. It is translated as CASSHLAGGINEQYF.

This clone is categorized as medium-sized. CDR3 loop: CASSQERDRGNYGYTF. The CDR3 DNA follows: TGCGCCAGCAGCCAAGAACGGGACAGGGGTAACTATGGCTACACCTTC. V usage is TRBV4-3 and J usage is TRBJ1-2; 10 bases fit TRBD1. The CDR3 is 16 amino acids. Germline V lookup: CDR1 LGHNA, CDR2 YSLEER. Trimming took 0 bases from V and 1 from J; bases not matched to a gene: 2.

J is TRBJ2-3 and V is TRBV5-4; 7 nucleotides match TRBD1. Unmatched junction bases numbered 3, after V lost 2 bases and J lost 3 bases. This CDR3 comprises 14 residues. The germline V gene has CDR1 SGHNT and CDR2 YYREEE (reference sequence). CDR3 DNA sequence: TGTGCCAGCAGCTTCGACAGGGTTACAGATACGCAGTATTTT. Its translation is CASSFDRVTDTQYF.

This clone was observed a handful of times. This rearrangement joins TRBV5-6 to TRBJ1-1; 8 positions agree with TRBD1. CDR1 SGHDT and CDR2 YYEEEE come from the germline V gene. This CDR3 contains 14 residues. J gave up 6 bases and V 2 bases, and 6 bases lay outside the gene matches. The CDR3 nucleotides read TGTGCCAGCAGCTTCGACAGGGGTTTTTCTGAAGCTTTCTTT. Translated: CASSFDRGFSEAFF.

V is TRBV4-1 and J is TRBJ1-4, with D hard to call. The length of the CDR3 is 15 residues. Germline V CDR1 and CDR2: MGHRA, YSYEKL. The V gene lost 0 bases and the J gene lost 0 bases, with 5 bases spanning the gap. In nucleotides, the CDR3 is TGCGCCAGCAGCCAAGAAGAGACAACTAATGAAAAACTGTTTTTT. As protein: CASSQEETTNEKLFF.

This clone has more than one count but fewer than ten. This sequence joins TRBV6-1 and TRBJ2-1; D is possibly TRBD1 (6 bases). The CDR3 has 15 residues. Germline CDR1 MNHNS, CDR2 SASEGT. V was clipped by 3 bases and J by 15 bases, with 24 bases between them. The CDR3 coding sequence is TGTGCCAGCAGTGACCCTTTCCTGGGGACATCGGCGGGGTTCTTC. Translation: CASSDPFLGTSAGFF.

CDR3 sequence reads: CASTTGINQPQHF. CDR3 coding DNA: TGTGCCAGCACTACAGGGATTAATCAGCCCCAGCATTTT. The chain combines TRBV19 with TRBJ1-5; D is possibly TRBD1 (6 bases). The germline gives CDR1 LNHDA, CDR2 SQIVND (reference sequence). The CDR3 covers 13 residues. The V and J ends lost 9 bases and 4 bases respectively, with 13 bases between them.